Listed below are T cell receptor beta chains from one sample, sequenced in a study of metastatic and nonmetastatic thyroid tumors. MiXCR reprocessed the PCR reads for TCRdb. The sample includes over 15,000 clones, around 30% of them seen just once. Sequencing used tumor tissue. These receptors were obtained from a female donor with papillary thyroid cancer or a benign thyroid nodule (not recorded which). Some clones in this sample may be carry-over from other donors' samples. CDR3s include the opening cysteine and the closing phenylalanine or tryptophan. A D gene is named only where the DNA matches it firmly. Clone size is not always given. Where it is, it says once, few, many or a class for expanded clones.

few,TRBJ2-2,TRBV15,-,17,TGTGCCACCAGCATAGATTTTAAACAGGGTGGAATCGGGGAGCTGCTTTTT,CATSIDFKQGGIGELLF
many,TRBJ2-2,TRBV29-1,-,15,TGCAGCGTTGACCTAGCCCAGCGTGGCACCGGGGAGCTGTTTTTT,CSVDLAQRGTGELFF
many,TRBJ2-5,TRBV19,-,15,TGTGCCAGTAGTATAGTGCGGGCAGAGAGAGAGACCCAGTACTTC,CASSIVRAERETQYF
few,TRBJ2-6,TRBV20-1,-,16,TGCAGTGCTAGAGAGAGAGGGGTACCTGGGGCCAACGTCCTGACTTTC,CSARERGVPGANVLTF
many,TRBJ2-6,TRBV4-1,-,16,TGCGCCAGCAGCCAAGGAGACTACTCTGGGGCCAACGTCCTGACTTTC,CASSQGDYSGANVLTF
few,TRBJ2-1,TRBV6-1,-,15,TGTGCCAGCAGTGAAGACCCCGTGAGTGGCAATGAGCAGTTCTTC,CASSEDPVSGNEQFF
few,TRBJ1-6,TRBV6-2/TRBV6-3,-,16,TGTGCCAGCAGTTACCTCGACCCCCGACAGAGTTCACCCCTCCACTTT,CASSYLDPRQSSPLHF
few,TRBJ2-3,TRBV28,TRBD2,17,TGTGCCAGCAACCTTGCAGGGGCTAGCGGGAGAGTCGATACGCAGTATTTT,CASNLAGASGRVDTQYF
many,TRBJ1-2,TRBV19,TRBD1,15,TGTGCCAGTAGTTTCGACAGGGATTTTAACTATGGCTACACCTTC,CASSFDRDFNYGYTF
medium-sized,TRBJ2-1,TRBV11-3,-,13,TGTGCCAGCAGCTATACAAGGGCAGGTAGGACGTTCTTC,CASSYTRAGRTFF
-,TRBJ2-3,TRBV7-6,TRBD2,17,TGTGCCAGCAGCTTCAGCGGGGGGGCCGGGGGCACAGATACGCAGTATTTT,CASSFSGGAGGTDTQYF
medium-sized,TRBJ2-7,TRBV20-1,-,13,TGCAGCCCAATGGGACTTCCACCCTACGAGCAGTACTTC,CSPMGLPPYEQYF
-,TRBJ2-7,TRBV20-1,-,13,TGCAGTGCTAGTAACAGCGGGCAGGACGAGCAGTACTTC,CSASNSGQDEQYF
once,TRBJ2-7,TRBV9,TRBD1,16,TGTGCCAGCACTCCCTTCGGGGACAGGGGAACCTACGAGCAGTACTTC,CASTPFGDRGTYEQYF
many,TRBJ1-4,TRBV5-1,TRBD1,15,TGCGCCAGCAGCTTGGCAGGGGGCTGGGGTGAAAAACTGTTTTTT,CASSLAGGWGEKLFF
few,TRBJ2-1,TRBV6-1,TRBD2,15,TGTGCCAGCACCGACGGGACTAGCGGGAGGAATGAGCGGTTCTTC,CASTDGTSGRNERFF
few,TRBJ2-1,TRBV11-3,-,11,TGTGCCAGCAGTGAGGGGGGAAAGCAGTTCTTC,CASSEGGKQFF
-,TRBJ1-1,TRBV11-2,-,17,TGTGCCAGCAGCTTAGAACTTAGGGTAAATCGCTACGCTGAAGCTTTCTTT,CASSLELRVNRYAEAFF
many,TRBJ2-3,TRBV3-1,-,13,TGTGCCAGCAGCCCCTGGCTCACAGATACGCAGTATTTT,CASSPWLTDTQYF
-,TRBJ2-7,TRBV28,-,11,TGTGCCAGCAGCCTAGCCTACGAGCAGTACTTC,CASSLAYEQYF
few,TRBJ2-3,TRBV28,TRBD2,16,TGTGCCAGCAGTCGCTTGGGACTAGCGGGAGTAGATACGCAGTATTTT,CASSRLGLAGVDTQYF
many,TRBJ2-5,TRBV28,TRBD2,16,TGTGCCAGCAGTTTATTTGGGCTAGCGGGAGGTGAGACCCAGTACTTC,CASSLFGLAGGETQYF
-,TRBJ2-2,TRBV9,TRBD1,16,TGTGCCAGCAGCGTAGGAGGGACAGGGGCCACCGGGGAGCTGTTTTTT,CASSVGGTGATGELFF
-,TRBJ2-1,TRBV5-1,-,15,TGCGCCAGCAGCGCGGACCTAAGCTCCTACAATGAGCAGTTCTTC,CASSADLSSYNEQFF
-,TRBJ1-6,TRBV6-1,-,17,TGTGCCAGCAGTTTAGACAGTTCGATCTCCTATAATTCACCCCTCCACTTT,CASSLDSSISYNSPLHF
-,TRBJ2-1,TRBV5-1,TRBD2,15,TGCGCCAGCAGCTTAGCGGGAGGGCCTAGCAATGAGCAGTTCTTC,CASSLAGGPSNEQFF
many,TRBJ2-3,TRBV11-1,TRBD2,16,TGTGCCAGCAGCTTATCGGGGACTAGCGGGAGTGTTACGCAGTATTTT,CASSLSGTSGSVTQYF
many,TRBJ1-1,TRBV27,-,15,TGTGTCAGCAGTCCAAACGGGATGATGAACACTGAAGCTTTCTTT,CVSSPNGMMNTEAFF
-,TRBJ2-7,TRBV5-6,TRBD1,12,TGTGCCAGCAGCTGGGACAGGGGCGAGCAGTACTTC,CASSWDRGEQYF
-,TRBJ2-3,TRBV6-2/TRBV6-3,-,12,TGTGCCAGCAGTTACTCTGGGGGTACGCAGTATTTT,CASSYSGGTQYF
-,TRBJ2-5,TRBV5-6,-,14,TGTGCCAGCAGCTTCGGCAGGGGTTACGAGACCCAGTACTTC,CASSFGRGYETQYF
many,TRBJ1-4,TRBV2,-,15,TGTGCCAGCAGTGGGGGAGTCGCAACTAATGAAAAACTGTTTTTT,CASSGGVATNEKLFF